These T cell receptor beta chains were read from a single sample in a study of T-cell reconstitution after alpha-beta-depleted transplantation in children. TCRdb recomputed calls from the PCR reads with MiXCR, one row per CDR3 protein. In the table there are fewer than 700,000 distinct CDR3 sequences, around 23% of which are singletons. The sequencing used PBMCs, mostly from graft donor cells, collected 360 days after TCRalphabeta/CD19-depleted stem cell transplant. The origin of the receptors is a boy under two years old who had a stem cell transplant for acute myeloid leukemia, so the T cells may come from the graft donor. Both conserved end residues are part of each CDR3. Each record gives: V gene, CDR3 length, D gene, clone size, J gene, CDR3 protein, CDR3 DNA. A D gene is named only where the DNA matches it firmly. Clone size is shown for a subset of rows, as once, few, many or a class of expanded clone.

V gene: TRBV5-6; CDR3 length: 14; D gene: .; clone size: .; J gene: TRBJ1-2; CDR3 protein: CASSLGRTRHGYTF; CDR3 DNA: TGTGCCAGCAGCTTAGGCCGGACCAGACATGGCTACACCTTC
V gene: TRBV11-2; CDR3 length: 15; D gene: .; clone size: few; J gene: TRBJ2-3; CDR3 protein: CASSITRVAADTQYF; CDR3 DNA: TGTGCCAGCAGCATCACACGAGTAGCTGCAGATACGCAGTATTTT
V gene: TRBV5-1; CDR3 length: 17; D gene: .; clone size: .; J gene: TRBJ2-6; CDR3 protein: CASSLALQGRGANVLTF; CDR3 DNA: TGCGCCAGCAGCTTGGCTCTCCAAGGGAGAGGGGCCAACGTCCTGACTTTC
V gene: TRBV27; CDR3 length: 18; D gene: TRBD1; clone size: .; J gene: TRBJ2-4; CDR3 protein: CASSLSWGQGAAKNIQYF; CDR3 DNA: TGTGCCAGCAGTTTATCGTGGGGACAGGGGGCCGCCAAAAACATTCAGTACTTC
V gene: TRBV12-3/TRBV12-4; CDR3 length: 15; D gene: .; clone size: few; J gene: TRBJ2-4; CDR3 protein: CASGLIGAAKNIQYF; CDR3 DNA: TGTGCCAGCGGCCTGATAGGTGCGGCCAAAAACATTCAGTACTTC
V gene: TRBV29-1; CDR3 length: 14; D gene: TRBD1; clone size: .; J gene: TRBJ1-1; CDR3 protein: CSVYPGGADRVAFF; CDR3 DNA: TGCAGCGTTTACCCAGGGGGCGCGGATCGGGTAGCTTTCTTT
V gene: TRBV20-1; CDR3 length: 15; D gene: .; clone size: few; J gene: TRBJ2-3; CDR3 protein: CSARVLPKGADTQYF; CDR3 DNA: TGCAGTGCTAGAGTTCTTCCTAAGGGCGCAGATACGCAGTATTTT
V gene: TRBV12-3/TRBV12-4; CDR3 length: 14; D gene: .; clone size: few; J gene: TRBJ2-1; CDR3 protein: CASSPPRPYNEQFF; CDR3 DNA: TGTGCCAGCAGTCCTCCTAGGCCTTACAATGAGCAGTTCTTC
V gene: TRBV25-1; CDR3 length: 15; D gene: .; clone size: few; J gene: TRBJ2-7; CDR3 protein: CASTGGDRGGSQQYF; CDR3 DNA: TGTGCCAGCACGGGCGGGGACAGAGGAGGGTCTCAGCAGTACTTC
V gene: TRBV20-1; CDR3 length: 9; D gene: .; clone size: few; J gene: TRBJ2-3; CDR3 protein: CRIGDTQYF; CDR3 DNA: TGCAGGATTGGGGATACGCAGTATTTT
V gene: TRBV6-2/TRBV6-3; CDR3 length: 16; D gene: TRBD1; clone size: many; J gene: TRBJ1-1; CDR3 protein: CASSNTGQGAHSEAFF; CDR3 DNA: TGTGCCAGCAGTAACACGGGACAGGGGGCTCATTCCGAAGCTTTCTTT
V gene: TRBV15; CDR3 length: 16; D gene: TRBD1; clone size: .; J gene: TRBJ2-3; CDR3 protein: CATSRDQGASTDTQYF; CDR3 DNA: TGTGCCACCAGCAGAGATCAGGGGGCTAGCACAGATACGCAGTATTTT
V gene: TRBV7-6; CDR3 length: 16; D gene: TRBD2; clone size: medium-sized; J gene: TRBJ2-2; CDR3 protein: CASSLESRGGTGELFF; CDR3 DNA: TGTGCCAGCAGCTTAGAGAGTCGCGGGGGGACCGGGGAGCTGTTTTTT
V gene: TRBV15; CDR3 length: 15; D gene: .; clone size: many; J gene: TRBJ2-5; CDR3 protein: CATSRDPDRQETQYF; CDR3 DNA: TGTGCCACCAGCAGAGATCCCGACAGACAAGAGACCCAGTACTTC
V gene: TRBV5-6; CDR3 length: 12; D gene: .; clone size: many; J gene: TRBJ2-3; CDR3 protein: CASSLETDTQYF; CDR3 DNA: TGTGCCAGCAGCTTGGAAACAGATACGCAGTATTTT
V gene: TRBV20-1; CDR3 length: 13; D gene: TRBD1; clone size: .; J gene: TRBJ1-6; CDR3 protein: CSARDEEGAPLHF; CDR3 DNA: TGCAGTGCTAGAGACGAGGAGGGGGCCCCCCTCCACTTT
V gene: TRBV12-3/TRBV12-4; CDR3 length: 14; D gene: TRBD2; clone size: few; J gene: TRBJ2-1; CDR3 protein: CASRERGGGNEQFF; CDR3 DNA: TGTGCCAGCAGGGAGCGGGGGGGCGGCAATGAGCAGTTCTTC
V gene: TRBV12-3/TRBV12-4; CDR3 length: 16; D gene: TRBD1; clone size: few; J gene: TRBJ1-1; CDR3 protein: CASSTQGGARNTEAFF; CDR3 DNA: TGTGCCAGCAGTACCCAGGGGGGTGCCAGGAACACTGAAGCTTTCTTT
V gene: TRBV7-9; CDR3 length: 17; D gene: TRBD2; clone size: .; J gene: TRBJ2-3; CDR3 protein: CASSPNDGLAGTDTQYF; CDR3 DNA: TGTGCCAGCAGCCCGAACGACGGACTAGCGGGCACAGATACGCAGTATTTT
V gene: TRBV12-3/TRBV12-4; CDR3 length: 13; D gene: .; clone size: few; J gene: TRBJ2-1; CDR3 protein: CASSPDRGGAGLF; CDR3 DNA: TGTGCCAGCAGTCCCGATCGAGGGGGGGCCGGGCTCTTC
V gene: TRBV7-8; CDR3 length: 15; D gene: TRBD1; clone size: .; J gene: TRBJ2-7; CDR3 protein: CASSLLDRVGYEQYF; CDR3 DNA: TGTGCCAGCAGCTTACTGGACAGGGTCGGCTACGAGCAGTACTTC
V gene: TRBV20-1; CDR3 length: 14; D gene: .; clone size: few; J gene: TRBJ2-2; CDR3 protein: CSAIGTSGTGELFF; CDR3 DNA: TGCAGTGCTATAGGGACTTCGGGCACCGGGGAGCTGTTTTTT
V gene: TRBV6-5; CDR3 length: 15; D gene: .; clone size: few; J gene: TRBJ1-1; CDR3 protein: CASSYRGSGNTEAFF; CDR3 DNA: TGTGCCAGCAGTTACAGGGGCTCGGGGAACACTGAAGCTTTCTTT
V gene: TRBV7-9; CDR3 length: 15; D gene: .; clone size: .; J gene: TRBJ1-2; CDR3 protein: CASSLVPDSYYGYTF; CDR3 DNA: TGTGCCAGCAGCTTAGTCCCGGACAGCTACTATGGCTACACCTTC
V gene: TRBV12-3/TRBV12-4; CDR3 length: 16; D gene: .; clone size: .; J gene: TRBJ2-5; CDR3 protein: CASSPLMAGAQETQYF; CDR3 DNA: TGTGCCAGCAGTCCCCTGATGGCGGGGGCTCAAGAGACCCAGTACTTC
V gene: TRBV7-9; CDR3 length: 15; D gene: .; clone size: many; J gene: TRBJ1-4; CDR3 protein: CASSLEDKTGIKLFF; CDR3 DNA: TGTGCCAGCAGCTTAGAGGACAAAACAGGGATAAAACTGTTTTTT
V gene: TRBV4-3; CDR3 length: 14; D gene: TRBD2; clone size: .; J gene: TRBJ2-1; CDR3 protein: CASSHRAGGDEQFF; CDR3 DNA: TGCGCCAGCAGCCATCGAGCGGGGGGGGATGAGCAGTTCTTC
V gene: TRBV4-1; CDR3 length: 14; D gene: .; clone size: many; J gene: TRBJ2-2; CDR3 protein: CASSQYRATGELFF; CDR3 DNA: TGCGCCAGCAGCCAGTACAGAGCAACCGGGGAGCTGTTTTTT
V gene: TRBV12-3/TRBV12-4; CDR3 length: 14; D gene: .; clone size: few; J gene: TRBJ2-1; CDR3 protein: CASRSDSSYNEQFF; CDR3 DNA: TGTGCCAGCCGCTCGGACAGCTCCTACAATGAGCAGTTCTTC
V gene: TRBV4-3; CDR3 length: 14; D gene: .; clone size: few; J gene: TRBJ1-2; CDR3 protein: CASSQGRGVYGYTF; CDR3 DNA: TGCGCCAGCAGCCAAGGAAGAGGAGTCTATGGCTACACCTTC
V gene: TRBV20-1; CDR3 length: 15; D gene: .; clone size: many; J gene: TRBJ2-1; CDR3 protein: CSASPPTSYYNEQFF; CDR3 DNA: TGCAGTGCTAGCCCCCCGACTTCTTATTACAATGAGCAGTTCTTC
V gene: TRBV24-1; CDR3 length: 14; D gene: .; clone size: .; J gene: TRBJ2-3; CDR3 protein: CATSDPPETDTQYF; CDR3 DNA: TGTGCCACCAGTGATCCGCCTGAGACAGATACGCAGTATTTT
V gene: TRBV6-1; CDR3 length: 16; D gene: TRBD1; clone size: few; J gene: TRBJ2-5; CDR3 protein: CASSRLLGTGQETQYF; CDR3 DNA: TGTGCCAGCAGTCGATTACTGGGGACAGGGCAAGAGACCCAGTACTTC
V gene: TRBV5-6; CDR3 length: 16; D gene: TRBD2; clone size: many; J gene: TRBJ2-3; CDR3 protein: CASSLKWSGEADTQYF; CDR3 DNA: TGTGCCAGCAGCTTGAAGTGGAGCGGGGAAGCAGATACGCAGTATTTT
V gene: TRBV6-1; CDR3 length: 14; D gene: TRBD1; clone size: few; J gene: TRBJ2-3; CDR3 protein: CASRPGQSTDTQYF; CDR3 DNA: TGTGCCAGCCGTCCGGGACAGAGCACAGATACGCAGTATTTT
V gene: TRBV20-1; CDR3 length: 16; D gene: TRBD2; clone size: .; J gene: TRBJ2-3; CDR3 protein: CSARVPGLAGGDTQYF; CDR3 DNA: TGCAGTGCTAGGGTACCGGGACTAGCGGGCGGGGATACGCAGTATTTT
V gene: TRBV4-3; CDR3 length: 17; D gene: .; clone size: .; J gene: TRBJ1-3; CDR3 protein: CASSPSSGGRPGNTIYF; CDR3 DNA: TGCGCCAGCAGCCCGTCCTCTGGGGGCCGACCTGGAAACACCATATATTTT
V gene: TRBV6-2/TRBV6-3; CDR3 length: 13; D gene: .; clone size: .; J gene: TRBJ2-7; CDR3 protein: CASSRPHGAEQYF; CDR3 DNA: TGTGCCAGCAGCCGCCCACATGGGGCCGAGCAGTACTTC
V gene: TRBV5-1; CDR3 length: 16; D gene: .; clone size: .; J gene: TRBJ2-2; CDR3 protein: CASSRRTATNTGELFF; CDR3 DNA: TGCGCCAGCAGTAGGCGTACCGCCACGAACACCGGGGAGCTGTTTTTT
V gene: TRBV20-1; CDR3 length: 14; D gene: .; clone size: many; J gene: TRBJ2-2; CDR3 protein: CSARGGAGTGELFF; CDR3 DNA: TGCAGTGCGAGAGGGGGAGCCGGCACCGGGGAGCTGTTTTTT
V gene: TRBV29-1; CDR3 length: 14; D gene: TRBD1; clone size: .; J gene: TRBJ2-7; CDR3 protein: CSVRLTGPRYEQYF; CDR3 DNA: TGCAGCGTTCGGTTGACAGGGCCAAGATACGAGCAGTACTTC
V gene: TRBV28; CDR3 length: 15; D gene: .; clone size: .; J gene: TRBJ2-5; CDR3 protein: CASRSPTRDQETQYF; CDR3 DNA: TGTGCCAGCAGATCCCCAACACGCGACCAAGAGACCCAGTACTTC
V gene: TRBV12-3/TRBV12-4; CDR3 length: 17; D gene: .; clone size: many; J gene: TRBJ2-3; CDR3 protein: CASSPGGIGARTDTQYF; CDR3 DNA: TGTGCCAGCAGTCCAGGGGGGATTGGGGCGCGCACAGATACGCAGTATTTT
V gene: TRBV20-1; CDR3 length: 16; D gene: TRBD2; clone size: .; J gene: TRBJ2-3; CDR3 protein: CSGGTSGGAAADTQYF; CDR3 DNA: TGCAGTGGGGGGACTAGCGGGGGGGCCGCGGCAGATACGCAGTATTTT
V gene: TRBV6-5; CDR3 length: 15; D gene: .; clone size: .; J gene: TRBJ1-2; CDR3 protein: CASSYSEGLDYGYTF; CDR3 DNA: TGTGCCAGCAGTTACAGCGAGGGTTTGGACTATGGCTACACCTTC
V gene: TRBV29-1; CDR3 length: 17; D gene: .; clone size: many; J gene: TRBJ1-1; CDR3 protein: CSVEGFQVAGVNTEAFF; CDR3 DNA: TGCAGCGTTGAAGGATTTCAGGTGGCAGGGGTGAACACTGAAGCTTTCTTT
V gene: TRBV7-8; CDR3 length: 16; D gene: .; clone size: .; J gene: TRBJ1-5; CDR3 protein: CASSLGHPYSNQPQHF; CDR3 DNA: TGTGCCAGCAGCTTAGGGCACCCTTATAGCAATCAGCCCCAGCATTTT
V gene: TRBV29-1; CDR3 length: 14; D gene: .; clone size: .; J gene: TRBJ2-2; CDR3 protein: CSVRVDQATGELFF; CDR3 DNA: TGCAGCGTCCGTGTAGACCAAGCCACCGGGGAGCTGTTTTTT
V gene: TRBV7-2; CDR3 length: 16; D gene: .; clone size: .; J gene: TRBJ1-6; CDR3 protein: CASSLAGGRNNSPLHF; CDR3 DNA: TGTGCCAGCAGCTTAGCCGGAGGGAGGAATAATTCACCCCTCCACTTT
V gene: TRBV10-3; CDR3 length: 15; D gene: TRBD1; clone size: .; J gene: TRBJ2-5; CDR3 protein: CAISEATGGQETQYF; CDR3 DNA: TGTGCCATCAGTGAGGCAACAGGGGGACAAGAGACCCAGTACTTC
V gene: TRBV7-6; CDR3 length: 17; D gene: TRBD2; clone size: few; J gene: TRBJ2-1; CDR3 protein: CASSLNVLAGGRNEQFF; CDR3 DNA: TGTGCCAGCAGCTTGAATGTTTTAGCGGGGGGGCGCAATGAGCAGTTCTTC
V gene: TRBV7-2; CDR3 length: 12; D gene: .; clone size: few; J gene: TRBJ2-3; CDR3 protein: CASSFRLDTQYF; CDR3 DNA: TGTGCCAGCAGCTTTCGATTAGATACGCAGTATTTT
V gene: TRBV20-1; CDR3 length: 14; D gene: TRBD2; clone size: many; J gene: TRBJ2-4; CDR3 protein: CSAIRLAGMNIQYF; CDR3 DNA: TGCAGTGCAATTCGACTAGCGGGAATGAACATTCAGTACTTC
V gene: TRBV20-1; CDR3 length: 15; D gene: .; clone size: .; J gene: TRBJ2-3; CDR3 protein: CSASRPRLSLDTQYF; CDR3 DNA: TGCAGTGCTAGTCGGCCTCGACTATCTCTAGATACGCAGTATTTT
V gene: TRBV20-1; CDR3 length: 14; D gene: TRBD1; clone size: few; J gene: TRBJ1-4; CDR3 protein: CSAPLDRENEKLFF; CDR3 DNA: TGCAGTGCTCCCTTGGACAGGGAGAATGAAAAACTGTTTTTT
V gene: TRBV28; CDR3 length: 16; D gene: TRBD2; clone size: once; J gene: TRBJ2-2; CDR3 protein: CASSLPGGGNTGELFF; CDR3 DNA: TGTGCCAGCAGTCTTCCTGGCGGGGGGAACACCGGGGAGCTGTTTTTT
V gene: TRBV12-3/TRBV12-4; CDR3 length: 18; D gene: .; clone size: .; J gene: TRBJ2-2; CDR3 protein: CASSFFFSPTGDTGELFF; CDR3 DNA: TGTGCCAGCAGTTTTTTTTTTTCCCCAACAGGTGACACCGGGGAGCTGTTTTTT
V gene: TRBV6-2/TRBV6-3; CDR3 length: 19; D gene: .; clone size: .; J gene: TRBJ1-2; CDR3 protein: CASSYSRGVPGRSNYGYTF; CDR3 DNA: TGTGCCAGCAGTTACTCGAGAGGGGTTCCCGGCCGTTCTAACTATGGCTACACCTTC
V gene: TRBV20-1; CDR3 length: 14; D gene: TRBD2; clone size: many; J gene: TRBJ2-2; CDR3 protein: CSAPTSFDTGELFF; CDR3 DNA: TGCAGTGCTCCGACTAGCTTCGACACCGGGGAGCTGTTTTTT